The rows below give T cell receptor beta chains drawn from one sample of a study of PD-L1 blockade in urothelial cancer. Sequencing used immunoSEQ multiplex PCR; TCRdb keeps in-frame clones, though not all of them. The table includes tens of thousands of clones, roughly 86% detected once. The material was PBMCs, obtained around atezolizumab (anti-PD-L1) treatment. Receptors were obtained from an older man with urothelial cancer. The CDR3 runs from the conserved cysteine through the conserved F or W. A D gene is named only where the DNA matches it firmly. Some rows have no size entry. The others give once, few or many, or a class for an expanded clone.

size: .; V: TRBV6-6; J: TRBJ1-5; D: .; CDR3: CASREYERINQPQHF; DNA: TGTGCCAGCAGGGAATACGAGCGGATCAATCAGCCCCAGCATTTT
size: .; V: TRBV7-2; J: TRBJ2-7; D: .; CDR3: CASSLAGGSSYEQYF; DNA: TGTGCCAGCAGCTTAGCCGGGGGTAGCTCCTACGAGCAGTACTTC
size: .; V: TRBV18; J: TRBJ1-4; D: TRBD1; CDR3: CASSHGTGDEKLFF; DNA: TGTGCCAGCTCACATGGGACAGGCGATGAAAAACTGTTTTTT
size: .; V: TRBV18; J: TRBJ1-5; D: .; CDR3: CASSPLEGAYNQPQHF; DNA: TGTGCCAGCTCACCATTGGAAGGGGCGTACAATCAGCCCCAGCATTTT
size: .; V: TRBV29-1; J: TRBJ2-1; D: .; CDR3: CSVDSGGYNEQFF; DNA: TGCAGCGTTGATTCAGGCGGGTACAATGAGCAGTTCTTC
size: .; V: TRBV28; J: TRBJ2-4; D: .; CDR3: CASSHRSGENIQYF; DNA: TGTGCCAGCAGCCACCGCTCAGGGGAGAACATTCAGTACTTC
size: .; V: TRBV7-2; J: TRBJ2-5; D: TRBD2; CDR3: CASRLAGGETQYF; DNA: TGTGCCAGCAGGTTAGCGGGAGGGGAGACCCAGTACTTC
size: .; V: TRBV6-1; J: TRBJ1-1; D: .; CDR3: CASSERSVNTEAFF; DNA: TGTGCCAGCAGTGAAAGATCAGTGAACACTGAAGCTTTCTTT
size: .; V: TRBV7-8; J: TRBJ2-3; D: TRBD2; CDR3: CASSLARGDTQYF; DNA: TGTGCCAGCAGCTTAGCGCGGGGGGATACGCAGTATTTT
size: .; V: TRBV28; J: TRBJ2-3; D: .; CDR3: CASRRPGFTSPGKDTQYF; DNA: TGTGCCAGCAGGCGACCGGGTTTCACCTCACCAGGGAAAGATACGCAGTATTTT
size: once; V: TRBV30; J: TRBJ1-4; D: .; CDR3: CAWSVTVPKLFF; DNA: TGTGCCTGGAGTGTAACAGTTCCAAAACTGTTTTTT
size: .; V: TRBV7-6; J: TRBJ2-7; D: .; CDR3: CASSHSGGPTYEQYF; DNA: TGTGCCAGCAGCCACTCAGGGGGGCCCACCTACGAGCAGTACTTC
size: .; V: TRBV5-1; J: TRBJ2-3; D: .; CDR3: CASSLTGRGSTDTQYF; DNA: TGCGCCAGCAGCTTGACGGGTCGGGGGAGCACAGATACGCAGTATTTT
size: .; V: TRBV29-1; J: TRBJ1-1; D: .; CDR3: CSVSGRGWSTEAFF; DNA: TGCAGCGTCTCCGGCCGGGGTTGGAGCACTGAAGCTTTCTTT
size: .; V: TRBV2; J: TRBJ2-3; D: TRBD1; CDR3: CASSLKGTGEAAKRDTQYF; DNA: TGTGCCAGCAGCCTAAAGGGGACAGGGGAGGCCGCCAAGCGGGATACGCAGTATTTT
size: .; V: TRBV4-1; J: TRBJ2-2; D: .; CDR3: CASSQGWGPTGELFF; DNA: TGCGCCAGCAGCCAAGGGTGGGGGCCGACCGGGGAGCTGTTTTTT
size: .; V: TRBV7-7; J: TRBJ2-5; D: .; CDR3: CASSPQPSSETQYF; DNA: TGTGCCAGCAGCCCCCAGCCTAGCTCGGAGACCCAGTACTTC
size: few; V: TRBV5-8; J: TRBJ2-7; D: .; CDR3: CASSLGQLYEQYF; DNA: TGTGCCAGCAGCTTGGGACAACTCTACGAGCAGTACTTC
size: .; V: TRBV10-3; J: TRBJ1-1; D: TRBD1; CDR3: CAISVATGANTEAFF; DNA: TGTGCCATCAGTGTCGCAACAGGGGCTAACACTGAAGCTTTCTTT
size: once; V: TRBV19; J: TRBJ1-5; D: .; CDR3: CASSTGQQLHSNQPQHF; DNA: TGTGCCAGTAGTACCGGACAGCAGCTTCATAGCAATCAGCCCCAGCATTTT
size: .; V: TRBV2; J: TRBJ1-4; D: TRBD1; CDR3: CATRLDRALEKLFF; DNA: TGTGCCACTCGTTTAGACAGGGCTTTGGAAAAACTGTTTTTT
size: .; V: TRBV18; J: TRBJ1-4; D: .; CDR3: CASSRLATNEKLFF; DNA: TGTGCCAGCTCCCGACTGGCAACTAATGAAAAACTGTTTTTT
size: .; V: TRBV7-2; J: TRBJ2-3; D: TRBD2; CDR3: CASSLQESGGPRGF; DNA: TGTGCCAGCAGCCTCCAGGAAAGCGGGGGACCTAGGGGTTTT
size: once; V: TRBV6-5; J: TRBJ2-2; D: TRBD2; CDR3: CASMREGPGELFF; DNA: TGTGCCAGCATGAGGGAGGGCCCCGGGGAGCTGTTTTTT
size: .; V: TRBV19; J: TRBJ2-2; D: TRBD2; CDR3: CASSVTSGGATGELFF; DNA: TGTGCCAGTAGTGTGACTAGCGGGGGAGCGACCGGGGAGCTGTTTTTT
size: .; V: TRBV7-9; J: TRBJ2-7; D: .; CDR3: CASSLAGPRDLEF; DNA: TGTGCCAGCAGCTTAGCCGGGCCCCGGGACTTGGAGTTC
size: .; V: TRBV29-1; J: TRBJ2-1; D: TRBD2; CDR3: CSVPKGLAGGGEQFF; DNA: TGCAGCGTCCCCAAGGGACTAGCGGGGGGGGGTGAGCAGTTCTTC
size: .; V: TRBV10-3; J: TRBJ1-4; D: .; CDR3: CAIRAGLTTNEKLFF; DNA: TGTGCCATCAGGGCAGGGTTAACGACTAATGAAAAACTGTTTTTT
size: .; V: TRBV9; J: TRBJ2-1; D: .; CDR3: CASSAGPQNEQFF; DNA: TGTGCCAGCAGCGCAGGCCCGCAAAATGAGCAGTTCTTC
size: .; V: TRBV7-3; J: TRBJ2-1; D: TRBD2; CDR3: CASRTLETSGRRSYNEQFF; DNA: TGTGCCAGCAGAACCCTTGAAACTAGCGGGCGCCGGTCCTACAATGAGCAGTTCTTC
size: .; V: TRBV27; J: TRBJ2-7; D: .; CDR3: CASSIQGGEDEQYF; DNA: TGTGCCAGCAGTATACAGGGGGGGGAGGACGAGCAGTACTTC
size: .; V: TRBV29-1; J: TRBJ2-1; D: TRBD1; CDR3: CSVDRDRGFSPSYNEQFF; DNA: TGCAGCGTTGATCGGGACAGGGGCTTTTCACCCTCCTACAATGAGCAGTTCTTC
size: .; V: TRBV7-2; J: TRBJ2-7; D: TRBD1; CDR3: CASTRGGTGVYEQYF; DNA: TGTGCCAGCACTCGTGGCGGGACAGGGGTCTACGAGCAGTACTTC
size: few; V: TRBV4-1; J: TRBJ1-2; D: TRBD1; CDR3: CASREVGRGEIGYTF; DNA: TGCGCCAGCCGCGAAGTTGGCAGGGGGGAGATAGGCTACACCTTC
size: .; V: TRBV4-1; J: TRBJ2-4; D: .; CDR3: CASSQSSVSKNIQYF; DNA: TGCGCCAGCAGCCAGAGTAGCGTTTCCAAAAACATTCAGTACTTC
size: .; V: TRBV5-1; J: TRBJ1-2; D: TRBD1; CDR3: CASSLDRGPGYTF; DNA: TGCGCCAGCAGCTTGGACAGGGGGCCCGGCTACACCTTC
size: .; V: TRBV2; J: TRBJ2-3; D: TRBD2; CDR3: CASSIAGSTDTQYF; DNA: TGTGCCAGCAGTATAGCGGGAAGCACAGATACGCAGTATTTT
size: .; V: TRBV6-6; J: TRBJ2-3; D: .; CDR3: CASSSRDTQYF; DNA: TGTGCCAGCTCCTCCCGGGATACGCAGTATTTT
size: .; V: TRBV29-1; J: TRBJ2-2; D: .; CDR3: CSAGPNTGELFF; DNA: TGCAGCGCAGGTCCGAACACCGGGGAGCTGTTTTTT
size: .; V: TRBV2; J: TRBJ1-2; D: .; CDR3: CASTTRSSYGYTF; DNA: TGTGCCAGCACTACTCGGAGTTCCTATGGCTACACCTTC
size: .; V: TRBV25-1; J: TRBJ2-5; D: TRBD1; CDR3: CASSDAPGTGGEETQYF; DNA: TGTGCCAGCAGTGACGCACCCGGGACAGGGGGCGAGGAGACCCAGTACTTC
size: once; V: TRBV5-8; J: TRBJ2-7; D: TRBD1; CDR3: CASSPETGGRVEQYF; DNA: TGTGCCAGCAGCCCCGAGACAGGGGGCCGGGTCGAGCAGTACTTC
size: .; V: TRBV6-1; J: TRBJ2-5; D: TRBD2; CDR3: CASSAGLARTAQYF; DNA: TGTGCCAGCAGTGCGGGACTAGCTCGAACCGCCCAGTACTTC
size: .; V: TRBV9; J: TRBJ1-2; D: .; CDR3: CASSSPRGAGGYTF; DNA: TGTGCCAGCAGCTCCCCACGCGGCGCGGGAGGCTACACCTTC
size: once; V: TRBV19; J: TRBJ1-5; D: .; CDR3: CASGLGDRNQPQHF; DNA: TGTGCCAGCGGGCTGGGAGACCGCAATCAGCCCCAGCATTTT
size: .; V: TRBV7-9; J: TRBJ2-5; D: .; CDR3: CASSLNRALPKETQYF; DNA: TGTGCCAGCAGCTTAAACAGGGCTCTCCCGAAAGAGACCCAGTACTTC
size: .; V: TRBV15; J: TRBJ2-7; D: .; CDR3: CATSAKGYEQYF; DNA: TGTGCCACCAGCGCCAAGGGGTACGAGCAGTACTTC
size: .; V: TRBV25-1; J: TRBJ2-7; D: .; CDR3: CASGGGLYEQYF; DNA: TGTGCCAGCGGGGGGGGGCTCTACGAGCAGTACTTC
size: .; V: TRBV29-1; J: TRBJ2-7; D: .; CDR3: CSVEGAGVKSYEQYF; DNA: TGCAGCGTTGAAGGGGCAGGCGTTAAGTCCTACGAGCAGTACTTC
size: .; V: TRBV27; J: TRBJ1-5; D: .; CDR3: CASSSSSGDGPQHF; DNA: TGTGCCAGCAGTTCCTCCTCGGGAGACGGGCCCCAGCATTTT
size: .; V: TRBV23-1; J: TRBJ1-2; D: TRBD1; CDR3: CASSHLDRVAGYTF; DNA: TGCGCCAGCAGTCACTTAGACAGGGTTGCTGGCTACACCTTC
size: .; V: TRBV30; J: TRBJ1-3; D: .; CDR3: CAWTRGGQGGNTIYF; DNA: TGTGCCTGGACCCGGGGAGGGCAGGGGGGAAACACCATATATTTT
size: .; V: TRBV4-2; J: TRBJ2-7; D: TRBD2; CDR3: CASSQSRLASYEQYF; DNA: TGTGCCAGCAGCCAAAGCCGACTAGCCTCCTACGAGCAGTACTTC
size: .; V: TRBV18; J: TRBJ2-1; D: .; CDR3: CASSLDRLFGNEQFF; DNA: TGTGCCAGCTCACTTGACAGACTTTTCGGCAATGAGCAGTTCTTC
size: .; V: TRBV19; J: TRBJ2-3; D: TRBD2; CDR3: CASSTTFSGGADTQYF; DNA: TGTGCCAGTAGTACCACCTTTAGCGGGGGGGCAGATACGCAGTATTTT
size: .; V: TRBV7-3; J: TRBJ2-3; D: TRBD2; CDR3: CASSLTSGRALGDTQYF; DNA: TGTGCCAGCAGCTTAACTAGCGGGAGGGCCTTGGGAGATACGCAGTATTTT
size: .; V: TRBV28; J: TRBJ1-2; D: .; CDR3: CASSLQGYGYTF; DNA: TGTGCCAGCAGTTTACAGGGGTATGGCTACACCTTC
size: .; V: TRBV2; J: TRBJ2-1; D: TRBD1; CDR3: CASSARTGKQFF; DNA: TGTGCCAGCAGTGCGCGGACAGGCAAGCAGTTCTTC
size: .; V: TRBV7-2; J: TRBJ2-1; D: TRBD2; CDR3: CASSLEKSGRAYIYEQFF; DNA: TGTGCCAGCAGCTTAGAGAAAAGCGGGAGGGCCTATATTTATGAGCAGTTCTTC